This T cell receptor beta chain was obtained from a study of graft-versus-host responses after intestinal transplantation. Study-wide context: Multivisceral, liver-intestinal, or isolated intestinal transplants were given to recipients. The study gave all recipients anti-thymocyte globulin induction, then tacrolimus and steroids for about 3 years. Whole-study results and caveats: Recipient bone marrow held GvH clones, some seen earlier in ileum or blood. Peak levels of circulating GvH clones tracked with early post-transplant HvG declines.

Assay: immunoSEQ multiplex PCR; the TCRdb copy retains only in-frame clones and omits some. The sample records some 45,000 clones, 85% to 95% being singletons. CDR1 and CDR2 (germline): SQVTM, ANQGSEA. There are 11 residues in the CDR3. V was cut by 4 bases and J by 7 bases, with 8 bases left in between. Comment on this clone: Antigen specificity is unknown.

This material consisted of PBMCs, taken about 350 days after intestinal transplant. The sequence came from a human patient who received an intestinal transplant, so some T cells may come from the graft donor. The chain uses TRBV29-1 and TRBJ2-4, with a possible D match to TRBD1 (6 bases). The CDR3 region is CSVGDTNIQYF. The DNA of the CDR3 is TGCAGCGTTGGGGACACTAACATTCAGTACTTC.